This entry lists 19 T cell receptor beta chains sequenced from one sample in a study of cytomegalovirus exposure and HLA in healthy donors. The PCR contained 60 Vbeta and 13 Jbeta primers. TCRdb keeps only in-frame clones here, not all; method: immunoSEQ multiplex PCR. The sample has a few hundred thousand clones; approximately 80% are singletons. What was sequenced was PBMCs. All receptors come from a girl between 5 and 17 years old in good health and CMV-seronegative.

J is TRBJ1-2 and V is TRBV15, with a possible D match to TRBD1 (5 bases). The CDR3 is made up of 14 amino acids. The V gene lost 0 bases and the J gene lost 4 bases, with 9 bases spanning the gap. The germline CDR1 and CDR2 sequences are LNHNV and YYDKDF (reference sequence). This CDR3 is CATSRDLQVYGYTF. CDR3 nucleotide sequence: TGTGCCACCAGCAGAGATCTACAGGTCTATGGCTACACCTTC. The complete variable domain, with remaining parts taken from reference TRBV15 and TRBJ1-2, reads DAMVIQNPRYQVTQFGKPVTLSCSQTLNHNVMYWYQQKSSQAPKLLFHYYDKDFNNEADTPDNFQSRRPNTSFCFLDIRSPGLGDTAMYLCATSRDLQVYGYTFGSGTRLTVV.

V and J are TRBV28 and TRBJ2-5; D is perhaps TRBD2 (7 bases). Per the germline V gene, CDR1 is MDHEN and CDR2 is SYDVKM. V gave up 2 bases and J gave up 1 base, with 17 bases separating them. CDR3 length: 17 residues. The DNA of the CDR3 is TGTGCCAGCAGTTTAGAGGGGGGGACCGCAATCCAAGAGACCCAGTACTTC. Protein: CASSLEGGTAIQETQYF.

The chain has TRBV25-1 and TRBJ1-6; 10 bases fit TRBD1. Germline V lookup: CDR1 MGHDK, CDR2 SYGVNS. The CDR3 has 13 amino acids. The junction had 7 bases not matched to a gene; V was cut back by 10 bases and J by 10 bases. This CDR3 reads CATSTGGRSPLHF. The CDR3 DNA reads TGTGCCACCTCGACAGGGGGCAGGTCACCCCTCCACTTT.

This chain uses TRBV27 with TRBJ2-6, with D possibly being TRBD1 (5 bases). CDR1 MNHEY and CDR2 SMNVEV come from the germline V gene (reference sequence). The V gene lost 1 base and the J gene lost 2 bases, with 15 bases spanning the gap. The CDR3 covers 18 residues. The CDR3 reads CASSLFQGSVPGANVLTF. The CDR3 DNA is TGTGCCAGCAGTTTATTTCAGGGAAGTGTCCCTGGGGCCAACGTCCTGACTTTC.

This clone was seen once. This sequence joins TRBV29-1 and TRBJ2-3, with 7 positions matching TRBD1. The CDR3 totals 12 residues. With V trimmed by 4 bases and J by 3 bases, 1 base remained unmatched. In germline, CDR1 is SQVTM, CDR2 ANQGSEA. The DNA for the CDR3 is TGCAGCGTTGGGACAGGTACAGATACGCAGTATTTT. Encoded protein: CSVGTGTDTQYF.

This chain links TRBV7-9 with TRBJ1-2; 8 bases map to TRBD1. With 5 bases clipped from V and 2 bases from J, the junction kept 7 bases outside the gene matches. The germline CDR1 and CDR2 sequences are SEHNR and FQNEAQ (reference sequence). The CDR3 is 15 amino acids. CDR3 amino acids: CASSLGRGRNYGYTF. CDR3 coding DNA: TGTGCCAGCAGCCTGGGCAGGGGGCGGAACTATGGCTACACCTTC.

The gene calls are TRBV7-2 and TRBJ2-3, with D hard to call. The CDR3 covers 13 residues. Trimming stripped 6 bases from V and 3 bases from J, with 10 bases between. Germline V lookup: CDR1 SGHTA, CDR2 FQGNSA. The CDR3 sequence is CASRSSGTDTQYF. DNA for the CDR3: TGTGCCAGCAGGTCTTCGGGTACAGATACGCAGTATTTT.

The chain uses TRBV27 and TRBJ1-2; 7 nucleotides line up with TRBD1. J lost 3 bases, V lost 6 bases, and 13 bases had no gene match. Germline lookup yields CDR1 MNHEY and CDR2 SMNVEV (reference sequence). This CDR3 has 16 residues. CDR3 DNA sequence: TGTGCCAGCAGCATATCCCCCCGGACAGGTCACTATGGCTACACCTTC. Amino acids: CASSISPRTGHYGYTF.

V usage is TRBV5-1 and J usage is TRBJ2-3; possibly TRBD1 for D (6 bases). CDR3 length equals 14 residues. Per germline, CDR1 SGHRS and CDR2 YFSETQ. The V gene lost 4 bases and the J gene lost 2 bases, with 11 bases spanning the gap. The CDR3 DNA reads as TGCGCCAGCAGCCCTGGACAGATCACAGATACGCAGTATTTT. This translates into CASSPGQITDTQYF. The full variable domain, in which reference TRBV5-1 and TRBJ2-3 provide the parts outside the CDR3, is KAGVTQTPRYLIKTRGQQVTLSCSPISGHRSVSWYQQTPGQGLQFLFEYFSETQRNKGNFPGRFSGRQFSNSRSEMNVSTLELGDSALYLCASSPGQITDTQYFGPGTRLTVL.

Points on this clone: The sample contains more than one DNA sequence encoding this CDR3. This chain links TRBV4-3 with TRBJ1-3, with D unclear. CDR1 is LGHNA, CDR2 YSLEER, per germline. Trimming left V 0 bases short and J 0 bases short, with 3 bases between. The CDR3 runs to 14 residues. The CDR3 region is CASSQDRSGNTIYF. The DNA of the CDR3 is TGCGCCAGCAGCCAAGATCGCTCTGGAAACACCATATATTTT.

The J gene is TRBJ2-7, the V gene TRBV4-1; D may be TRBD1 (6 bases). V dropped 1 base and J dropped 2 bases, with 12 bases sitting between them. This CDR3 is built from 15 residues. CDR1 MGHRA and CDR2 YSYEKL come from the germline V gene. The CDR3 nucleotides read TGCGCCAGCAGCCAAGCGACAGGTCAAACCTACGAGCAGTACTTC. Translation: CASSQATGQTYEQYF.

The CDR3 spells CASSATGGLNEQFF. In DNA form, the CDR3 reads TGTGCCAGCAGCGCCACAGGGGGCCTCAATGAGCAGTTCTTC. V usage is TRBV7-6 and J usage is TRBJ2-1, with 9 bases fitting TRBD1. Losses at the gene ends were 5 bases for V and 6 bases for J; bases not matched to a gene: 5. Germline V gives CDR1 SGHVS, CDR2 FNYEAQ. CDR3 length: 14 amino acids.

This rearrangement joins TRBV29-1 to TRBJ2-5, with TRBD2 matching over 14 bases. From germline, CDR1 is SQVTM and CDR2 ANQGSEA. CDR3 length equals 15 residues. V dropped 4 bases and J dropped 2; count of bases not matched to a gene: 3. The CDR3 here is CSVAGTSGGQETQYF. Here the CDR3 DNA reads TGCAGCGTTGCCGGGACTAGCGGGGGTCAAGAGACCCAGTACTTC.

The chain recombines TRBV6-5 with TRBJ1-5; no clear D. The CDR3 has 15 amino acids. Germline V gene lookup returns CDR1 MNHEY and CDR2 SVGAGI. V shed 6 bases and J shed 3 bases, with 15 bases lying between them. In DNA form, the CDR3 reads TGTGCCAGCAGACCACTACGCACGGACAATCAGCCCCAGCATTTT. Translating gives CASRPLRTDNQPQHF.

V is TRBV9 and J is TRBJ2-1; 12 bases are shared with TRBD2. The germline CDR1 and CDR2 sequences are SGDLS and YYNGEE. V lost 4 bases, J lost 8 bases, and 7 bases stayed unmatched. The CDR3 extends over 15 amino acids. The CDR3 DNA reads TGTGCCAGCAGCTCAAGGACTAGCGGGATAGATGAGCAGTTCTTC. Translation: CASSSRTSGIDEQFF.

This clone was seen just once. This chain connects TRBV7-6 to TRBJ2-5, with D hard to call. Between the trimmed V and J ends, which lost 5 bases and 5 bases, there was a span of 18 bases. Germline V CDR1 and CDR2: SGHVS, FNYEAQ. The CDR3 consists of 15 residues. For the CDR3, the DNA is TGTGCCAGCAGCCAAGCCCGGATAGCAGCCGAGACCCAGTACTTC. The encoded protein is CASSQARIAAETQYF.

The genes are TRBV19 and TRBJ1-5; 7 bases agree with TRBD1. Germline loops: CDR1 LNHDA, CDR2 SQIVND (reference sequence). Trimming cost V 7 bases and J 6 bases; bases outside gene matches: 15. This CDR3 spans 16 amino acids. The CDR3 DNA sequence: TGTGCCAGTAAGAGTGCCGGGACAGAAATCTTTCAGCCCCAGCATTTT. This sequence encodes CASKSAGTEIFQPQHF.

This sequence joins TRBV27 and TRBJ2-7, with 9 bases that match TRBD1. The J segment lost 3 bases and the V segment lost 6 bases, leaving 3 bases of the junction unmatched. The CDR3 consists of 13 residues. Germline CDR1 MNHEY, CDR2 SMNVEV (reference sequence). The chain's CDR3 is CASSRQGGYEQYF. In DNA form, the CDR3 reads TGTGCCAGCAGCCGACAGGGGGGCTACGAGCAGTACTTC.

This clone was found a few times. The chain links TRBV28 to TRBJ1-2, with 9 bases matching TRBD1. The V gene's germline CDR1 is MDHEN and CDR2 SYDVKM. This CDR3 spans 16 amino acids. The V and J ends lost 4 bases and 4 bases, in that order; junction bases with no gene match: 10. CDR3 region: CASSSPSGQGSYGYTF. The DNA of the CDR3 is TGTGCCAGCAGTTCACCATCGGGACAGGGAAGCTATGGCTACACCTTC.